This T cell receptor (beta chain) was captured in a study of blood T cell repertoires in COVID-19. Participants were placed into cohorts based on the clinical history they reported. In germline, CDR1 is SGHRS, CDR2 YFSETQ. The CDR3 length is 14 residues. With 4 bases removed from V and 3 bases from J, the gap between germline ends came to 14 bases. Some clones are missing from TCRdb's copy, which holds only in-frame ones; the method was immunoSEQ multiplex PCR. The sample yields roughly 300,000 clones, around 86% seen once. The chain links TRBV5-1 to TRBJ2-7, with D perhaps TRBD2 (6 bases). Sequencing input: PBMCs or T cells enriched from blood (not recorded which). The clonotype comes from a man aged 25-45 years who had recovered from COVID-19. The CDR3 sequence is CASSDGTTSYEQYF. CDR3 nucleotides: TGCGCCAGCAGCGACGGGACGACTAGCTACGAGCAGTACTTC.